These 5 T cell receptor beta chains originate from one sample sequenced in a study of cytomegalovirus exposure and HLA in healthy donors. It was with 60 Vbeta and 13 Jbeta primers that the PCR ran. Produced via immunoSEQ multiplex PCR; TCRdb's table is partial and in-frame only. Found here are about 190,000 clones, 75% to 85% of them singletons; the top ten hold roughly 0.8%. Sequencing used PBMCs. The receptors come from a woman aged 18-35 years in good health and CMV-seronegative.

The chain carries TRBV11-2 and TRBJ1-5; no clear D. V lost 0 bases to trimming and J lost 4 bases, with 10 bases between them. The germline CDR1 and CDR2 sequences are SGHAT and FQNNGV. The CDR3 contains 15 residues. This CDR3 is CASSLDVQLNQPQHF. In DNA form, the CDR3 reads TGTGCCAGCAGCTTAGACGTACAGCTTAATCAGCCCCAGCATTTT.

The chain carries TRBV19 and TRBJ2-1; maybe TRBD2 (6 bases). The V gene lost 3 bases and the J gene lost 1 base, with 10 bases spanning the gap. There are 15 residues in the CDR3. Per the germline V gene, CDR1 is LNHDA and CDR2 is SQIVND (reference sequence). CDR3 coding DNA: TGTGCCAGTAGTATGGGCGGGGATTCCTACAATGAGCAGTTCTTC. Translation gives CASSMGGDSYNEQFF.

The chain recombines TRBV18 with TRBJ1-2; 7 nucleotides agree with TRBD1. The CDR3 sequence is 14 residues long. The trim removed 2 bases at V and 6 bases at J, leaving 6 bases unmatched. Germline V gene data show CDR1 as KGHSH and CDR2 as LQKENI. The CDR3 coding sequence is TGTGCCAGCTCACCAACGAGACAGGGCGATGGCTACACCTTC. The encoded protein is CASSPTRQGDGYTF.

V is TRBV19 and J is TRBJ1-5; 12 bases line up with TRBD1. Germline loops: CDR1 LNHDA, CDR2 SQIVND (reference sequence). V was clipped by 8 bases and J by 6 bases; unmatched bases: 5. This CDR3 region has 14 residues. CDR3 coding DNA: TGTGCCAGTTGGGACAGGGGGCGAGGTCAGCCCCAGCATTTT. Protein: CASWDRGRGQPQHF.

The chain carries TRBV5-1 and TRBJ1-1, with 8 bases matching TRBD1. V was clipped by 0 bases and J by 4 bases; unmatched bases: 8. CDR3 size: 16 residues. Germline V gene data show CDR1 as SGHRS and CDR2 as YFSETQ. CDR3 sequence: CASSLVGQDLSTEAFF. Here the CDR3 DNA reads TGCGCCAGCAGCTTGGTGGGACAGGATTTAAGCACTGAAGCTTTCTTT.